A selection of T cell receptor beta chains follows, all from one sample in a study of glioma-infiltrating T cells. From the multiplex PCR reads, TCRdb called clonotypes with MiXCR, one entry per CDR3 protein. The sample has about 180,000 distinct CDR3 sequences, more than 35% seen once. The sample consisted of glioma tissue, nonneoplastic brain tissue, or PBMCs (not recorded which). The origin of the receptors is a human donor with low-grade glioma or glioblastoma, undergoing nonglioma brain surgery, or in good health (not recorded which). The CDR3 runs from the conserved cysteine through the conserved F or W. A D gene is named only where the DNA matches it firmly. Clone size is given for some rows only: seen once, a few or many times, or a class if the clone is expanded.

size: few
J: TRBJ2-2
V: TRBV6-4
D: -
CDR3: CASTPQGGTGELFF
DNA: TGTGCCAGCACACCACAGGGCGGAACCGGGGAGCTGTTTTTT

size: -
J: TRBJ2-3
V: TRBV2
D: -
CDR3: CASTRYSAQTDTQYF
DNA: TGTGCCAGCACCAGATATTCGGCGCAAACAGATACGCAGTATTTT

size: -
J: TRBJ2-1
V: TRBV5-1
D: TRBD2
CDR3: CASSESSGKYNEQFF
DNA: TGCGCCAGCAGCGAGTCTAGCGGGAAGTACAATGAGCAGTTCTTC

size: few
J: TRBJ2-7
V: TRBV10-1
D: -
CDR3: CASSESGLPYEQYF
DNA: TGCGCCAGCAGTGAGTCTGGCCTCCCCTACGAGCAGTACTTC

size: many
J: TRBJ1-5
V: TRBV20-1
D: TRBD1
CDR3: CSAGEKQGLQPQHF
DNA: TGCAGTGCTGGAGAAAAACAGGGGCTCCAGCCCCAGCATTTT

size: -
J: TRBJ2-7
V: TRBV19
D: -
CDR3: CASSQTRDTSYEQYF
DNA: TGTGCCAGTAGTCAAACCCGGGACACGTCCTACGAGCAGTACTTC

size: many
J: TRBJ2-5
V: TRBV27
D: TRBD1
CDR3: CASSLSWDRQETQYF
DNA: TGTGCCAGCAGTTTATCGTGGGACAGGCAAGAGACCCAGTACTTC

size: many
J: TRBJ2-7
V: TRBV27
D: TRBD2
CDR3: CASSEGTRGGEQYF
DNA: TGTGCCAGCAGTGAAGGGACTCGCGGGGGGGAGCAGTACTTC

size: many
J: TRBJ2-7
V: TRBV27
D: TRBD2
CDR3: CASSRLADYEQYF
DNA: TGTGCCAGCAGTCGTCTAGCGGATTACGAGCAGTACTTC

size: many
J: TRBJ2-1
V: TRBV10-3
D: TRBD1
CDR3: CAIRDRGRGYNEQFF
DNA: TGTGCCATCAGGGACAGGGGGCGAGGTTACAATGAGCAGTTCTTC

size: -
J: TRBJ2-3
V: TRBV4-1
D: -
CDR3: CARGTGSGDTQYF
DNA: TGCGCCAGAGGAACAGGGAGTGGGGATACGCAGTATTTT

size: few
J: TRBJ1-2
V: TRBV12-3/TRBV12-4
D: -
CDR3: CASSVAAGNGYTF
DNA: TGTGCCAGCAGTGTTGCGGCAGGGAATGGCTACACCTTC

size: many
J: TRBJ1-2
V: TRBV2
D: -
CDR3: CASSSRDYNYGYTF
DNA: TGTGCCAGCAGTTCCCGTGACTACAACTATGGCTACACCTTC

size: -
J: TRBJ2-7
V: TRBV20-1
D: -
CDR3: CSTVVPVPGMEQYF
DNA: TGCAGTACCGTGGTCCCCGTACCGGGAATGGAGCAGTACTTC

size: -
J: TRBJ1-1
V: TRBV3-1
D: -
CDR3: CASSRDLETEAFF
DNA: TGTGCCAGCAGCCGGGACCTGGAGACTGAAGCTTTCTTT

size: many
J: TRBJ2-5
V: TRBV6-1
D: -
CDR3: CASNREIDQETQYF
DNA: TGTGCCAGCAACCGGGAGATAGACCAAGAGACCCAGTACTTC

size: few
J: TRBJ2-3
V: TRBV12-3/TRBV12-4
D: TRBD2
CDR3: CASTPVAGATDTQYF
DNA: TGTGCCAGCACCCCGGTAGCGGGAGCCACAGATACGCAGTATTTT

size: -
J: TRBJ1-1
V: TRBV28
D: -
CDR3: CASSLWAGEATEAFF
DNA: TGTGCCAGCAGTTTATGGGCAGGGGAAGCGACTGAAGCTTTCTTT

size: many
J: TRBJ2-4
V: TRBV6-1
D: TRBD2
CDR3: CASSDAGGVGKYF
DNA: TGTGCCAGCAGTGATGCCGGGGGGGTAGGAAAGTACTTC

size: -
J: TRBJ2-7
V: TRBV3-1
D: -
CDR3: CASSQTADEQYF
DNA: TGTGCCAGCAGCCAAACTGCGGACGAGCAGTACTTC

size: many
J: TRBJ2-3
V: TRBV20-1
D: -
CDR3: CSAGTEPLAGLFGDTQYF
DNA: TGCAGTGCCGGGACAGAACCATTAGCGGGACTCTTTGGAGATACGCAGTATTTT

size: many
J: TRBJ1-4
V: TRBV6-1
D: TRBD1
CDR3: CASSRGRDEKLFF
DNA: TGTGCCAGCAGCAGGGGGCGGGATGAAAAACTGTTTTTT

size: -
J: TRBJ2-4
V: TRBV19
D: TRBD1
CDR3: CASSPGQGNRNIEYF
DNA: TGTGCCAGTAGTCCCGGACAGGGTAATAGAAACATTGAGTACTTC

size: many
J: TRBJ1-1
V: TRBV7-9
D: -
CDR3: CASSPTGLPSTEAFF
DNA: TGTGCCAGCAGCCCGACCGGTCTGCCGAGCACTGAAGCTTTCTTT

size: -
J: TRBJ1-5
V: TRBV12-3/TRBV12-4
D: -
CDR3: CASSLVRQWNQPQNF
DNA: TGTGCCAGCAGTTTAGTCAGGCAGTGGAATCAGCCACAGAATTTT

size: many
J: TRBJ2-7
V: TRBV27
D: TRBD2
CDR3: CASSIIAGPYEQYF
DNA: TGTGCCAGCAGCATAATAGCGGGACCCTACGAGCAGTACTTC

size: -
J: TRBJ1-1
V: TRBV10-2
D: -
CDR3: CASSESKAGGTEAFF
DNA: TGCGCCAGCAGTGAGTCTAAGGCAGGAGGCACTGAAGCTTTCTTT

size: few
J: TRBJ1-6
V: TRBV3-1
D: -
CDR3: CASSQVGGFNSPLHF
DNA: TGTGCCAGCAGCCAAGTTGGCGGGTTTAATTCACCCCTCCACTTT

size: -
J: TRBJ1-2
V: TRBV5-4
D: -
CDR3: CASSLDITGGYTF
DNA: TGTGCCAGCAGCTTGGACATCACCGGGGGCTACACCTTC

size: -
J: TRBJ2-3
V: TRBV2
D: TRBD1
CDR3: CASSVGRQGTDTQYF
DNA: TGTGCCAGCAGTGTGGGGAGACAGGGTACGGATACGCAGTATTTT

size: many
J: TRBJ2-7
V: TRBV5-1
D: TRBD1
CDR3: CASSLGTGADEQYF
DNA: TGCGCCAGCAGCTTGGGGACAGGTGCCGACGAGCAGTACTTC

size: few
J: TRBJ1-5
V: TRBV7-8
D: -
CDR3: CASSHFPRGRAIQPQHF
DNA: TGTGCCAGCAGCCACTTTCCTAGGGGTAGGGCAATTCAGCCCCAGCATTTT

size: few
J: TRBJ2-2
V: TRBV11-2
D: -
CDR3: CASRQPGMTGELFF
DNA: TGTGCCAGCAGACAACCGGGTATGACCGGGGAGCTGTTTTTT

size: once
J: TRBJ2-5
V: TRBV6-1
D: TRBD2
CDR3: CATGLAGAPFGETQYF
DNA: TGTGCCACCGGACTAGCGGGAGCCCCATTCGGGGAGACCCAGTACTTC

size: -
J: TRBJ2-5
V: TRBV28
D: -
CDR3: CASSLEQRAKTHYF
DNA: TGTGCCAGCAGTTTAGAACAGCGGGCGAAGACCCATTACTTC

size: -
J: TRBJ2-3
V: TRBV5-1
D: -
CDR3: CASSLEYSTDTQYF
DNA: TGCGCCAGCAGCTTGGAGTACAGCACAGATACGCAGTATTTT

size: many
J: TRBJ2-3
V: TRBV19
D: -
CDR3: CASKGRQSTDTQYF
DNA: TGTGCCAGTAAGGGACGCCAGAGCACAGATACGCAGTATTTT

size: -
J: TRBJ2-1
V: TRBV24-1
D: TRBD1
CDR3: CATSDEPGQGYNEQFF
DNA: TGTGCCACCAGTGATGAGCCGGGACAGGGGTACAATGAGCAGTTCTTC

size: -
J: TRBJ1-2
V: TRBV4-1
D: -
CDR3: CASRQEGYYGYTF
DNA: TGCGCCAGCAGACAAGAGGGGTACTATGGCTACACCTTC

size: many
J: TRBJ2-1
V: TRBV6-1
D: -
CDR3: CASRRTGLTGLPNNEQFF
DNA: TGTGCCAGCAGAAGGACAGGTCTAACGGGACTACCAAACAATGAGCAGTTCTTC

size: few
J: TRBJ2-7
V: TRBV7-2
D: TRBD2
CDR3: CASSFSFSGSYEQYF
DNA: TGTGCCAGCAGCTTCTCTTTTAGCGGGTCCTACGAGCAGTACTTC

size: -
J: TRBJ1-1
V: TRBV2
D: -
CDR3: CAIRRGGTEAFF
DNA: TGTGCCATCAGGAGGGGTGGTACTGAAGCTTTCTTT

size: few
J: TRBJ2-1
V: TRBV19
D: TRBD2
CDR3: CASSQRSGILGEQFF
DNA: TGTGCCAGTAGTCAAAGGAGCGGGATATTGGGGGAGCAGTTCTTC

size: -
J: TRBJ2-7
V: TRBV4-1
D: -
CDR3: CASSQVAGEYEQYF
DNA: TGCGCCAGCAGCCAAGTAGCAGGGGAATACGAGCAGTACTTC

size: -
J: TRBJ2-6
V: TRBV9
D: -
CDR3: CASSVWPGANVLTF
DNA: TGTGCCAGCAGCGTATGGCCTGGGGCCAACGTCCTGACTTTC

size: -
J: TRBJ1-5
V: TRBV6-1
D: -
CDR3: CASSEASRVGGYCQPQHF
DNA: TGTGCCAGCAGTGAAGCGTCCAGGGTGGGGGGTTACTGTCAGCCCCAGCATTTT

size: -
J: TRBJ2-1
V: TRBV2
D: TRBD2
CDR3: CTRGTRGGNEQFF
DNA: TGTACCAGAGGGACTAGAGGAGGAAATGAGCAGTTCTTC

size: -
J: TRBJ2-7
V: TRBV9
D: TRBD2
CDR3: CASSASGSCYEQYF
DNA: TGTGCCAGCAGCGCTAGCGGCAGCTGCTACGAGCAGTACTTC

size: -
J: TRBJ1-1
V: TRBV27
D: TRBD1
CDR3: CASSSGDREDTEAFF
DNA: TGTGCCAGCAGCTCAGGGGACAGGGAGGACACTGAAGCTTTCTTT

size: many
J: TRBJ1-2
V: TRBV27
D: TRBD1
CDR3: CASSMTAGTVYGYTF
DNA: TGTGCCAGCAGTATGACCGCCGGGACAGTCTATGGCTACACCTTC

size: many
J: TRBJ1-5
V: TRBV19
D: -
CDR3: CASSWNQPQHF
DNA: TGTGCCAGTAGCTGGAATCAGCCCCAGCATTTT

size: -
J: TRBJ2-3
V: TRBV5-4
D: -
CDR3: CASSRDITDTQYF
DNA: TGTGCCAGCAGCAGGGACATCACAGATACGCAGTATTTT

size: once
J: TRBJ1-5
V: TRBV19
D: -
CDR3: CASSPPGARNQPQHF
DNA: TGTGCCAGTAGTCCCCCAGGGGCCAGGAATCAGCCCCAGCATTTT